This TCR beta chain appears in the sequencing data of a study of identical twins. In this sample, this clonotype turned up a few times. One entry per CDR3 protein results from TCRdb running MiXCR on the 5' RACE reads. This table holds about 730,000 distinct CDR3 sequences, around 20% found once. The germline CDR1 and CDR2 sequences are SQVTM and ANQGSEA. V lost 4 bases, J lost 2 bases, and 12 bases lay in between. There are 14 residues in the CDR3. The same data also contributed to another study, on T cells expressing NK-cell markers.

The specimen was PBMCs. The TCR comes from a woman aged 18-30 years in good health. J is TRBJ2-4 and V is TRBV29-1, with a possible D match to TRBD2 (5 bases). The DNA of the CDR3 is TGCAGCGTTGTAATAGGGAGCTCCAAAAACATTCAGTACTTC. Encoded protein: CSVVIGSSKNIQYF.